The rows below give T cell receptor beta chains drawn from one sample of a study of T cell repertoires in cytomegalovirus infection. For these TCRs, the target antigens are not known. TCRdb fed the reads into MiXCR, producing one record per CDR3 protein. The sample includes about 900,000 distinct CDR3 sequences, roughly 31% of them seen just once. Sample: cultured CD8+ T cells from PBMCs, taken from culture after CMV antigen stimulation. These receptor sequences come from a human donor in good health (CMV status not recorded). Some clones in this sample may be carry-over from other donors' samples. Both conserved end residues are part of each CDR3. A D gene is named only where the DNA matches it firmly. Expanded clones get a size class; other rows say once, few or many, or leave the size out.

j_gene,abundance,v_gene,d_gene,CDR3nt,CDR3aa
TRBJ2-3,few,TRBV15,.,TGTGCCACCAGCAGGGGACCCCGACCCGCGGGCGAAAACACAGATACGCAGTATTTT,CATSRGPRPAGENTDTQYF
TRBJ1-5,.,TRBV20-1,TRBD1,TGCAGTGCGCGGAAGGGGACAGTAAGCAATCAGCCCCAGCATTTT,CSARKGTVSNQPQHF
TRBJ2-7,many,TRBV7-8,.,TGTGCCAGCAGCGCCACAGGGTCGTACGAGCAGTACTTC,CASSATGSYEQYF
TRBJ2-3,.,TRBV20-1,.,TGCAGTGCTAGAGATTTCGTGGAGATCACAGATACGCAGTATTTT,CSARDFVEITDTQYF
TRBJ1-5,.,TRBV7-9,.,TGTGCCAGCAGCTTAAACCAAGGGGGGCATCAGCCCCAGCATTTT,CASSLNQGGHQPQHF
TRBJ1-6,.,TRBV5-4,TRBD1,TGTGCCAGCAGCGGGGAGACAGGGGCCGGATCACCCCTCCACTTT,CASSGETGAGSPLHF
TRBJ2-3,.,TRBV10-3,TRBD2,TGTGCCATCAGTGAGTCGGCGGGGGGACCCACAGATACGCAGTATTTT,CAISESAGGPTDTQYF
TRBJ1-1,.,TRBV13,.,TGTGCCAGCAGCTATAACAGGGTGGGGAACACTGAAGCTTTCTTT,CASSYNRVGNTEAFF
TRBJ2-5,many,TRBV7-2,.,TGTGCCAGCAGCTTAGGGTTACGGGGGGAGACCCAGTACTTC,CASSLGLRGETQYF
TRBJ2-3,few,TRBV7-4,TRBD2,TGTGCCAGCAGCTTAAGCGGGAGAAACACAGATACGCAGTATTTT,CASSLSGRNTDTQYF
TRBJ2-1,.,TRBV6-1,.,TGTGCCAGCAGTCCGGGGGGCGTTTGGTTCTTC,CASSPGGVWFF
TRBJ2-1,few,TRBV7-9,.,TGTGCCAGCAGCAATGACAGAAGCAATGAGCAGTTCTTC,CASSNDRSNEQFF
TRBJ1-6,few,TRBV7-8,.,TGTGCCAGCAGCTTAGGGACGCAACACTATAATTCACCCCTCCACTTT,CASSLGTQHYNSPLHF
TRBJ2-3,.,TRBV7-6,.,TGTGCCAGCAGCCCCGATCGTCGGAGAACAGATACGCAGTATTTT,CASSPDRRRTDTQYF
TRBJ2-3,.,TRBV9,TRBD2,TGTGCCAGCAGCGTAGACGGGGGGGCAGATACGCAGTATTTT,CASSVDGGADTQYF
TRBJ1-1,.,TRBV4-1,.,TGCGCCAGCAGCCCCCCAGGCCCGGCCGCTGAAGCTTTCTTT,CASSPPGPAAEAFF
TRBJ1-1,few,TRBV2,.,TGTGCCATCACGGGGAGGCCGCGGACGGCTTTCTTT,CAITGRPRTAFF
TRBJ2-1,.,TRBV7-9,.,TGTGCCAGCAGCTTAGGGAGGGACCTTCTCTACAATGAGCAGTTCTTC,CASSLGRDLLYNEQFF
TRBJ1-2,.,TRBV6-1,TRBD1,TGTGCCAGCAGTGATACAGGGGCGAATGGCTACACCTTC,CASSDTGANGYTF
TRBJ2-4,.,TRBV6-1,.,TGTGCCAGCAGTGAAGGGGGCACCGTGGTAAACATTCAGTACTTC,CASSEGGTVVNIQYF
TRBJ1-1,.,TRBV4-2,.,TGTGCCAGCAGCCAAAGTTGGGCTCTGTTGGACACTGAAGCTTTCTTT,CASSQSWALLDTEAFF
TRBJ2-1,.,TRBV27,.,TGTGCCAGCAGTAACCCCGTGGAGGTGTCCAATGAGCAGTTCTTC,CASSNPVEVSNEQFF